Below, 9 T cell receptor beta chains from the same sample are listed, as sequenced in a study of shared clonotypes between healthy human individuals. Repertoires were generated with immunoSEQ multiplex PCR, while TCRdb's copy carries only in-frame clones and drops some. Here the sample spans hundreds of thousands of clones, around 96% being singletons. The sample taken for sequencing was memory CD8+ T cells sorted from blood. Subset given: CD45RO+ cells pooled with CCR7-negative TemRA cells. The receptors here all came from a man aged 30 to 45 in good health.

The chain recombines TRBV2 with TRBJ1-1; 9 bases are a match to TRBD1. Germline V lookup: CDR1 SNHLY, CDR2 FYNNEI. V was pared by 5 bases and J by 9 bases, with 10 bases of the junction left unmatched. This CDR3 is built from 14 residues. CDR3 loop: CASSRPGTGPKAFF. The CDR3 DNA follows: TGTGCCAGCAGTCGCCCCGGGACAGGGCCAAAAGCTTTCTTT. Full variable domain (outside the CDR3, taken from reference TRBV2 and TRBJ1-1): EPEVTQTPSHQVTQMGQEVILRCVPISNHLYFYWYRQILGQKVEFLVSFYNNEISEKSEIFDDQFSVERPDGSNFTLKIRSTKLEDSAMYFCASSRPGTGPKAFFGQGTRLTVV.

To note about this clone: The identical CDR3 is also encoded by other nucleotide sequences in the sample. The J gene is TRBJ2-7, the V gene TRBV5-4; D is perhaps TRBD1 (5 bases). The CDR3 is made up of 13 amino acids. Looked up from germline, CDR1 is SGHNT and CDR2 is YYREEE (reference sequence). With 1 base removed from V and 0 bases from J, the gap between germline ends came to 5 bases. The CDR3 sequence is CASSLRGSYEQYF. The CDR3 DNA follows: TGTGCCAGCAGCTTGAGGGGCTCCTACGAGCAGTACTTC.

This rearrangement joins TRBV27 to TRBJ2-3; possibly TRBD2 for D (6 bases). Germline CDR1 and CDR2: MNHEY and SMNVEV (reference sequence). The length of the CDR3 is 18 residues. Trimming removed 2 bases from V and 2 bases from J, with 20 bases in between. DNA for the CDR3: TGTGCCAGCAGTTTAACCGCTTCGTGGGCGGGACCCACAGATACGCAGTATTTT. This gives the protein CASSLTASWAGPTDTQYF.

The chain joins TRBV5-1 to TRBJ2-7, with 7 bases lining up with TRBD1. Germline V CDR1 and CDR2: SGHRS, YFSETQ. CDR3 length equals 14 residues. J gave up 4 bases and V 4 bases, and 8 bases lay outside the gene matches. CDR3 in amino acids: CASSPLTGTYEQYF. CDR3 DNA sequence: TGCGCCAGCAGCCCCTTGACAGGGACATACGAGCAGTACTTC.

The chain is built from TRBV4-2 and TRBJ2-1, with 8 positions matching TRBD2. CDR1 and CDR2 from the germline V gene are LGHNA and YNFKEQ. The CDR3 runs 18 residues. The V gene end was trimmed by 0 bases and the J gene end by 7 bases; junction bases not matched to a gene: 14. The CDR3 protein is CASSQDLAWREERNEQFF. Here the CDR3 DNA reads TGTGCCAGCAGCCAAGATCTGGCCTGGCGGGAGGAGAGAAATGAGCAGTTCTTC.

The rearrangement uses TRBV5-4 and TRBJ1-1, with no clear D. Germline CDR1 reads SGHNT; CDR2 reads YYREEE (reference sequence). Trimming took 0 bases from V and 3 from J, leaving 6 bases between them. The CDR3 extends over 13 amino acids. The CDR3 DNA follows: TGTGCCAGCAGCTTGGGTGGTGACACTGAAGCTTTCTTT. It specifies CASSLGGDTEAFF.

Here the CDR3 reads CASSVTGGSGNTIYF. As DNA, the CDR3 is TGTGCCAGCAGTGTCACAGGGGGCTCTGGAAACACCATATATTTT. The chain joins TRBV25-1 to TRBJ1-3; 8 positions match TRBD1. This CDR3 has 15 amino acids. V shed 4 bases, J shed 0 bases, and the junction held 2 bases outside the gene matches. CDR1 MGHDK and CDR2 SYGVNS come from the germline V gene.

This clone was observed a single time. V is TRBV6-1 and J is TRBJ2-3, with D unresolved. CDR1 is MNHNS and CDR2 is SASEGT in the germline V gene. V lost 4 bases and J lost 2, with 7 bases in between. The length of the CDR3 is 13 residues. This CDR3 is CASSVPFTDTQYF. The CDR3 nucleotides are TGTGCCAGCAGTGTACCCTTCACAGATACGCAGTATTTT.

The chain is built from TRBV6-1 and TRBJ1-4, with 7 positions matching TRBD1. The CDR3 contains 15 residues. Germline loops: CDR1 MNHNS, CDR2 SASEGT. With 7 bases clipped from V and 5 bases from J, the junction kept 10 bases outside the gene matches. The CDR3 DNA reads as TGTGCCAGCATTAGGGTCGTACAGGGGAATGAAAAACTGTTTTTT. Amino acid sequence: CASIRVVQGNEKLFF.